This T cell receptor (beta chain) was retrieved from a study of T cell repertoires in cytomegalovirus infection. Study information: Both CMV infection and a matching HLA type were indicated by public TCR beta signatures.

Study-level points and caveats: Summed frequency of shared TCR beta families picked out CMV carriers who also had the relevant HLA. There were HLA-C-restricted CMV-specific TCR beta clonotypes dominating the ex vivo response.

Ten or more counts support this clonotype. Its antigen is not known. TCRdb re-analysed the reads in MiXCR, keeping a single row per CDR3 protein. The data show fewer than 200,000 distinct CDR3 sequences, about 15% seen once. Germline V gene sequence: CDR1 SEHNR, CDR2 FQNEAQ (reference sequence). The CDR3 length is 13 residues. The V gene lost 3 bases and the J gene lost 7 bases, with 9 bases spanning the gap. The rearrangement uses TRBV7-9 and TRBJ1-4; a possible D gene is TRBD1 (5 bases). The sequence was collected from a human donor in good health (CMV status not recorded). Some clones in this sample may be carry-over from other donors' samples. Sequencing was done on a sample of PBMCs. CDR3 DNA: TGTGCCAGCAGCTTGGGGGTCGTTGAAAAACTGTTTTTT. Its translation is CASSLGVVEKLFF.